The next 23 T cell receptor beta chains were all read from a single sample in a study of early T cells in non-severe SARS-CoV-2 infection. TCRdb re-analysed the 5' RACE reads in MiXCR, keeping a single row per CDR3 protein. Here the sample spans approximately 46,000 distinct CDR3 sequences, approximately 9.4% being singletons. Sequenced: whole blood. The receptors shown here come from an adult who was a healthcare worker with PCR-confirmed SARS-CoV-2 infection or an uninfected control (not recorded which).

This clonotype was recorded at least ten times. This chain connects TRBV12-3 or TRBV12-4 to TRBJ2-1; D might be TRBD1 or TRBD2, each matching 5 bases. V lost 9 bases, J lost 12 bases, and 18 bases lay in between. This CDR3 region has 12 residues. CDR3 loop: CASSGPNFLQFF. Here the CDR3 DNA reads TGTGCCAGTTCGGGACCCAACTTTTTGCAGTTCTTC.

This clonotype was observed a handful of times. The genes are TRBV6-2 or TRBV6-3 and TRBJ2-7; D not certain. Trimming stripped 0 bases from V and 3 bases from J, with 15 bases between. Germline loops: CDR1 MNHEY, CDR2 SVGEGT. This CDR3 region has 16 residues. The CDR3 DNA follows: TGTGCCAGCAGTTACTCGTCGATCACAGCCGGCTACGAGCAGTACTTC. This gives the protein CASSYSSITAGYEQYF.

This clonotype was detected a few times. V usage is TRBV28 and J usage is TRBJ1-2; TRBD1 matches 12 bases. CDR3 length: 17 residues. CDR1 and CDR2 (germline): MDHEN, SYDVKM. The junction had 13 bases not matched to a gene; V was cut back by 5 bases and J by 6 bases. CDR3 sequence reads: CASSLDPGQGAWDGYTF. Written as DNA, the CDR3 is TGTGCCAGCAGTCTTGACCCGGGACAGGGGGCTTGGGATGGCTACACCTTC.

This clonotype was detected only a few times. J is TRBJ2-2 and V is TRBV7-9, with D possibly TRBD1 on 5 matching bases. In germline, CDR1 is SEHNR, CDR2 FQNEAQ (reference sequence). V was shortened by 5 bases and J by 6 bases, with 22 bases between the two germline ends. The CDR3 is 17 residues long. The CDR3 DNA sequence: TGTGCCAGCAGCCAAAAAGCTTCTTTCGGCAGGGCCGGGGAGCTGTTTTTT. It codes for CASSQKASFGRAGELFF.

This clonotype was counted many times. The chain carries TRBV14 and TRBJ1-1; possibly TRBD1 for D (5 bases). V was clipped by 1 base and J by 2 bases, with 17 bases between them. The CDR3 consists of 17 residues. Germline V gene data show CDR1 as SGHDN and CDR2 as FVKESK. CDR3: CASSQGLRGRENTEAFF. The CDR3 coding sequence is TGTGCCAGCAGCCAAGGCTTAAGGGGCCGTGAAAACACTGAAGCTTTCTTT. Full variable domain (rest looked up from reference TRBV14 and TRBJ1-1): EAGVTQFPSHSVIEKGQTVTLRCDPISGHDNLYWYRRVMGKEIKFLLHFVKESKQDESGMPNNRFLAERTGGTYSTLKVQPAELEDSGVYFCASSQGLRGRENTEAFFGQGTRLTVV.

In this sample, this clonotype turned up many times. The rearrangement links TRBV25-1 to TRBJ1-2; TRBD1 is a possible D gene (5 bases). V was clipped by 1 base and J by 5 bases, with 23 bases between them. Germline V CDR1 and CDR2: MGHDK, SYGVNS. This CDR3 region has 18 residues. CDR3 in amino acids: CASSEFVSRVGSLYGYTF. The DNA for the CDR3 is TGTGCCAGCAGTGAATTCGTCAGCAGGGTGGGGTCACTTTATGGCTACACCTTC.

This sequence joins TRBV20-1 and TRBJ2-7, with D uncertain. The CDR3 is 14 amino acids. Trimming took off 3 bases at V and 2 bases at J, with 14 bases between the two ends. Germline assignment: CDR1 DFQATT and CDR2 SNEGSKA (reference sequence). The CDR3 region has the DNA TGCAGTGCTAGGGTGAGAAGGTCCCCCTACGAGCAGTACTTC. This encodes CSARVRRSPYEQYF.

This clonotype was picked up many times. This sequence joins TRBV7-2 and TRBJ2-5, with 7 bases fitting TRBD2. The junction had 8 bases not matched to a gene; V was cut back by 5 bases and J by 2 bases. CDR1 is SGHTA and CDR2 is FQGNSA in the germline V gene. This CDR3 has 15 residues. CDR3: CASSRRLAAQETQYF. The CDR3 coding sequence is TGTGCCAGCAGCCGTAGACTAGCAGCGCAAGAGACCCAGTACTTC.

This clonotype has only a few counts. CDR3 in DNA: TGTGCCAGCACCTCTGCGCTGGGGGGAGGCCCGAGCTCCTACAATGAGCAGTTCTTC. Translated: CASTSALGGGPSSYNEQFF. The chain couples TRBV25-1 to TRBJ2-1; D may be TRBD2 (6 bases). Germline CDR1 MGHDK, CDR2 SYGVNS. The CDR3 has 19 amino acids. V gave up 7 bases and J gave up 0 bases, with 25 bases separating them.

In this sample, this clonotype turned up a few times. This chain joins TRBV7-2 and TRBJ2-1; no clear D. The V gene lost 1 base and the J gene lost 3 bases, with 7 bases spanning the gap. CDR1 is SGHTA and CDR2 is FQGNSA in the germline V gene. The CDR3 extends over 14 amino acids. CDR3 in DNA: TGTGCCAGCAGCTTAGGTTACGGCTACAATGAGCAGTTCTTC. Translating gives CASSLGYGYNEQFF.

This clonotype was recorded many times. This chain links TRBV6-6 with TRBJ1-1, with D possibly TRBD1 on 6 matching bases. V dropped 6 bases and J dropped 0 bases, with 17 bases sitting between them. The V gene's germline CDR1 is MNHNY and CDR2 SVGAGI (reference sequence). There are 16 residues in the CDR3. The CDR3 DNA follows: TGTGCCAGCAGCTTGGCGCAGGGACAAATGAACACTGAAGCTTTCTTT. Translation gives CASSLAQGQMNTEAFF.

This clonotype occurred many times. CDR3: CASSPRTGPYNEQFF. The CDR3 DNA follows: TGCGCCAGCAGCCCGAGGACTGGCCCCTACAATGAGCAGTTCTTC. J is TRBJ2-1 and V is TRBV4-3; weak D call: TRBD2 (5 bases). The V gene lost 4 bases and the J gene lost 2 bases, with 12 bases spanning the gap. This CDR3 contains 15 residues. The germline gives CDR1 LGHNA, CDR2 YSLEER.

This clonotype was counted many times. The chain uses TRBV7-2 and TRBJ2-1; 10 nucleotides match TRBD2. The CDR3 consists of 15 residues. V lost 4 bases, J lost 5 bases, and 5 bases stayed unmatched. CDR1 and CDR2 (germline): SGHTA, FQGNSA. CDR3 bases: TGTGCCAGCAGCTCTAGACTAGCGGGTAACAATGAGCAGTTCTTC. Protein sequence: CASSSRLAGNNEQFF.

This clonotype occurred many times. The chain has TRBV11-2 and TRBJ2-1; 10 bases align to TRBD2. Looked up from germline, CDR1 is SGHAT and CDR2 is FQNNGV. The CDR3 runs to 19 residues. The trim removed 5 bases at V and 3 bases at J, leaving 16 bases unmatched. The CDR3 here is CASSQRPLAGDLGYNEQFF. The CDR3, as DNA: TGTGCCAGCAGCCAGAGGCCCCTAGCGGGAGATCTGGGCTACAATGAGCAGTTCTTC.

V usage is TRBV29-1 and J usage is TRBJ1-6; 7 positions agree with TRBD1. The CDR3 totals 13 residues. Germline V gives CDR1 SQVTM, CDR2 ANQGSEA. Trimming at V came to 4 bases and at J to 7 bases, leaving 4 bases not matched to a gene. In nucleotides, the CDR3 is TGCAGCGTTGGGGGCAGGGGGAATTCACCCCTCCACTTT. Protein product: CSVGGRGNSPLHF.

This clonotype occurred many times. The chain carries TRBV12-3 or TRBV12-4 and TRBJ1-4, with TRBD1 identical over 7 bases. The V and J ends lost 7 bases and 8 bases, in that order; junction bases with no gene match: 4. The CDR3 is 12 amino acids. The CDR3 region has the DNA TGTGCCAGCAAGAGGGGGCGAGAAAAACTGTTTTTT. Its protein is CASKRGREKLFF.

The sample holds many counts of this clonotype. The chain combines TRBV7-2 with TRBJ2-3; D perhaps matches TRBD2 (6 bases). In germline, CDR1 is SGHTA, CDR2 FQGNSA. This CDR3 has 18 amino acids. Trimming left V 1 base short and J 5 bases short, with 22 bases between. CDR3 region: CASSLGPEVWAGRDTQYF. For the CDR3, the DNA is TGTGCCAGCAGCTTAGGCCCCGAGGTTTGGGCGGGAAGAGATACGCAGTATTTT.

This clonotype was seen ten or more times. The chain uses TRBV28 and TRBJ2-7; D might be TRBD1 (5 bases). CDR1 is MDHEN, CDR2 SYDVKM, per germline. The CDR3 length is 15 residues. The germline V and J ends were trimmed by 6 bases and 1 base, with 16 bases remaining between them. As DNA, the CDR3 is TGTGCCAGCAGCGCCCTGTGGGGCCCGTCCTACGAGCAGTACTTC. As protein: CASSALWGPSYEQYF.

This clonotype was picked up many times. The V and J genes are TRBV27 and TRBJ2-2; D unresolved. V gave up 7 bases and J gave up 0 bases, with 6 bases separating them. The CDR3 loop spans 13 amino acids. CDR1 and CDR2 (germline): MNHEY, SMNVEV (reference sequence). CDR3 nucleotide sequence: TGTGCCAGCACCCGTACGAACACCGGGGAGCTGTTTTTT. It translates to CASTRTNTGELFF.

The chain couples TRBV28 to TRBJ2-7; weak D call: TRBD1 (5 bases). This CDR3 has 11 amino acids. Looked up from germline, CDR1 is MDHEN and CDR2 is SYDVKM. The V end was cut by 4 bases, the J end by 7 bases, with 8 bases between. The CDR3 region is CASSSPGEQYF. The DNA of the CDR3 is TGTGCCAGCAGTTCCCCAGGGGAGCAGTACTTC.

This clonotype was seen ten or more times. This rearrangement joins TRBV7-8 to TRBJ2-5; D perhaps matches TRBD2 (5 bases). The CDR3 extends over 13 amino acids. V lost 5 bases, J lost 2 bases, and 9 bases lay in between. Per germline, CDR1 SGHVS and CDR2 FQNEAQ. The CDR3 nucleotides are TGTGCCAGCAGCGACCGGAGGCAAGAGACCCAGTACTTC. Translated: CASSDRRQETQYF.

The chain is built from TRBV27 and TRBJ2-7; D not resolved. The CDR3 consists of 14 residues. With 4 bases removed from V and 2 bases from J, the gap between germline ends came to 12 bases. Germline CDR1 and CDR2: MNHEY and SMNVEV (reference sequence). CDR3 residues: CASSYDRTAYEQYF. The DNA for the CDR3 is TGTGCCAGCAGTTACGACCGCACCGCCTACGAGCAGTACTTC.

This clonotype showed up many times. CDR3 residues: CASTGLAGGEQYF. The CDR3 DNA follows: TGTGCCAGCACCGGACTAGCGGGAGGCGAGCAGTACTTC. The J gene is TRBJ2-7, the V gene TRBV28; TRBD2 matches at 14 bases. The length of the CDR3 is 13 residues. The J segment lost 6 bases and the V segment lost 7 bases, leaving 2 bases of the junction unmatched. CDR1 and CDR2 (germline): MDHEN, SYDVKM.